These 19 T cell receptor beta chains were sequenced from one sample in a study of cytomegalovirus exposure and HLA in healthy donors. TCRdb's table, derived via immunoSEQ multiplex PCR, lists solely in-frame clones and lacks some. The table shows more than 45,000 clones, with roughly 90% occurring only once. Sequencing was carried out using PBMCs. The receptors were gathered from a woman aged 30 to 39 in good health and CMV-seronegative.

J is TRBJ1-3 and V is TRBV15; no firm D call. CDR1 and CDR2 (germline): LNHNV, YYDKDF (reference sequence). With 3 bases removed from V and 8 bases from J, the gap between germline ends came to 17 bases. The CDR3 is 15 residues long. The CDR3 spells CATSRGNSVGDTIYF. Here the CDR3 DNA reads TGTGCCACCAGCAGGGGGAATTCTGTCGGGGACACCATATATTTT.

This clone was detected only once. The rearrangement links TRBV5-5 to TRBJ2-7; D is undetermined. In germline, CDR1 is SGHKS, CDR2 YYEKEE (reference sequence). The V and J ends lost 1 base and 5 bases respectively, with 10 bases between them. The length of the CDR3 is 13 residues. CDR3 region: CASSLLLNNEQYF. DNA of the CDR3: TGTGCCAGCAGCTTGCTCCTAAATAACGAGCAGTACTTC.

This clone appeared a single time. V and J are TRBV6-5 and TRBJ1-1; a weak D match, TRBD1 (5 bases). Germline V gene lookup returns CDR1 MNHEY and CDR2 SVGAGI. The CDR3 extends over 15 amino acids. The V gene lost 4 bases and the J gene lost 4 bases, with 16 bases spanning the gap. CDR3 bases: TGTGCCAGCAGTTTCGGACGGACCGGGGGCACTGAAGCTTTCTTT. It codes for CASSFGRTGGTEAFF.

V gene TRBV28 combines with J gene TRBJ1-2; 9 bases are shared with TRBD1. The CDR3 has 14 amino acids. Germline V gene sequence: CDR1 MDHEN, CDR2 SYDVKM. Trimming cost V 1 base and J 4 bases; bases outside gene matches: 1. Here the CDR3 reads CASSLSGQGYGYTF. The CDR3 DNA is TGTGCCAGCAGTTTATCGGGACAGGGCTATGGCTACACCTTC.

The rearrangement links TRBV5-8 to TRBJ2-1; 9 bases are shared with TRBD2. The germline V gene has CDR1 SGHTS and CDR2 YDEGEE. There are 15 residues in the CDR3. V was pared by 2 bases and J by 4 bases, with 4 bases of the junction left unmatched. The CDR3 coding sequence is TGTGCCAGCAGCTTTAGCGGGAGTTCTTACAATGAGCAGTTCTTC. It is translated as CASSFSGSSYNEQFF.

This chain joins TRBV6-1 and TRBJ2-3; 9 positions match TRBD2. The CDR3 sequence is 16 residues long. Trimming at V came to 0 bases and at J to 5 bases, leaving 6 bases not matched to a gene. Germline V gene sequence: CDR1 MNHNS, CDR2 SASEGT. The CDR3 DNA is TGTGCCAGCAGTGAAGCGGGCGGGAGGGCCGAAGATACGCAGTATTTT. Residues: CASSEAGGRAEDTQYF.

V gene TRBV7-2 combines with J gene TRBJ2-3; D unclear. Germline assignment: CDR1 SGHTA and CDR2 FQGNSA. The CDR3 extends over 13 amino acids. Trimming pared 0 bases from V and 4 bases from J, leaving 5 bases between. The CDR3 DNA follows: TGTGCCAGCAGCTTAGCGGAGTCAGATACGCAGTATTTT. It encodes CASSLAESDTQYF.

V and J are TRBV7-2 and TRBJ2-1; 8 nucleotides line up with TRBD2. The ends lost 1 base at V and 9 bases at J; junction bases unmatched: 5. Germline V gene sequence: CDR1 SGHTA, CDR2 FQGNSA. This CDR3 spans 14 amino acids. The DNA of the CDR3 is TGTGCCAGCAGCTTAGAGGGACTAGTCAGTGAGCAGTTCTTC. Translating gives CASSLEGLVSEQFF.

The V gene is TRBV2, the J gene TRBJ2-7; TRBD1 matches at 8 bases. Germline-derived CDR1 and CDR2 are SNHLY and FYNNEI. Trimming removed 4 bases from V and 5 bases from J; junction bases left unmatched: 7. The CDR3 has 14 amino acids. The CDR3 bases are TGTGCCAGCAGTGTGGCCCAGGGGGCCGACGAGCAGTACTTC. It codes for CASSVAQGADEQYF.

A note on this clone: Its ends do not fully match the called genes, so a read error is possible. This chain joins TRBV28 and TRBJ2-7; 8 bases agree with TRBD1. This CDR3 is built from 12 residues. Germline V gene lookup returns CDR1 MDHEN and CDR2 SYDVKM. The CDR3 is CASSLSTGTGLF. CDR3 nucleotide sequence: TGTGCCAGCAGTTTATCCACCGGGACAGGTCTCTTC.

This chain joins TRBV14 and TRBJ2-2; TRBD2 agrees at 8 bases. The CDR3 contains 16 residues. V was clipped by 1 base and J by 5 bases; unmatched bases: 6. Germline loops: CDR1 SGHDN, CDR2 FVKESK. The CDR3 nucleotides read TGTGCCAGCAGCCAAGCGGGAGGGTGGAGTACCGGGGAGCTGTTTTTT. It yields the protein CASSQAGGWSTGELFF.

V usage is TRBV9 and J usage is TRBJ2-7; 8 bases agree with TRBD2. The germline CDR1 and CDR2 sequences are SGDLS and YYNGEE. The CDR3 totals 17 residues. The V and J ends lost 0 bases and 2 bases, in that order; junction bases with no gene match: 10. The chain's CDR3 is CASSVATLRTSTYEQYF. The DNA for the CDR3 is TGTGCCAGCAGCGTAGCCACTCTCCGGACTAGCACCTACGAGCAGTACTTC.

The gene calls are TRBV5-1 and TRBJ2-3; D gene unclear. V was shortened by 5 bases and J by 0 bases, with 13 bases between the two germline ends. The germline V gene has CDR1 SGHRS and CDR2 YFSETQ. The CDR3 runs to 15 residues. In nucleotides, the CDR3 is TGCGCCAGCAGTTGGTTCGGCGGAAGCACAGATACGCAGTATTTT. It encodes CASSWFGGSTDTQYF.

The J gene is TRBJ2-3, the V gene TRBV27, with TRBD2 matching over 14 bases. Germline assignment: CDR1 MNHEY and CDR2 SMNVEV (reference sequence). The CDR3 covers 20 residues. J gave up 0 bases and V 9 bases, and 17 bases lay outside the gene matches. CDR3 nucleotide sequence: TGTGCCAGGGAGACCCCGACTAGCGGGAGGGCCGATGTGAGCACAGATACGCAGTATTTT. Amino acid sequence: CARETPTSGRADVSTDTQYF.

In DNA, the CDR3 is TGTGCCAGCAGGGACAGGGAGTACAATGAGCAGTTCTTC. Protein sequence: CASRDREYNEQFF. The gene calls are TRBV27 and TRBJ2-1, with 8 bases matching TRBD1. The CDR3 length is 13 residues. Trimming at V came to 6 bases and at J to 4 bases, leaving 2 bases not matched to a gene. The germline V gene has CDR1 MNHEY and CDR2 SMNVEV (reference sequence).

J is TRBJ2-1 and V is TRBV7-2, with TRBD1 matching 9 bases. CDR1 is SGHTA, CDR2 FQGNSA, per germline. CDR3 length: 15 amino acids. V lost 5 bases and J lost 7; bases outside the gene matches: 9. The CDR3 loop reads CASSKAGTGWNEQFF. The CDR3, as DNA: TGTGCCAGCAGCAAGGCCGGGACAGGGTGGAATGAGCAGTTCTTC.

The chain links TRBV4-2 to TRBJ1-1, with no clear D. V shed 4 bases and J shed 3 bases, with 9 bases lying between them. The CDR3 has 13 amino acids. From germline, CDR1 is LGHNA and CDR2 YNFKEQ. In nucleotides, the CDR3 is TGTGCCAGCAGCCGATACAGAGACACTGAAGCTTTCTTT. Protein: CASSRYRDTEAFF.

The rearrangement links TRBV20-1 to TRBJ2-7, with D perhaps matching TRBD2 (5 bases). Germline V gene lookup returns CDR1 DFQATT and CDR2 SNEGSKA (reference sequence). There are 11 residues in the CDR3. The germline V and J ends were trimmed by 1 base and 11 bases, with 12 bases remaining between them. CDR3 sequence (DNA): TGCAGTGCTAGAGCCGGGATTATTAAGTACTTC. Translation gives CSARAGIIKYF.

This chain links TRBV29-1 with TRBJ1-1; D uncertain. Deletions cut 8 bases from V and 5 bases from J, with 18 bases between. CDR3 length equals 13 residues. Germline CDR1 reads SQVTM; CDR2 reads ANQGSEA. The DNA for the CDR3 is TGCAGCTCCCTCGACATGCAGGCGACTGAAGCTTTCTTT. Its translation is CSSLDMQATEAFF.